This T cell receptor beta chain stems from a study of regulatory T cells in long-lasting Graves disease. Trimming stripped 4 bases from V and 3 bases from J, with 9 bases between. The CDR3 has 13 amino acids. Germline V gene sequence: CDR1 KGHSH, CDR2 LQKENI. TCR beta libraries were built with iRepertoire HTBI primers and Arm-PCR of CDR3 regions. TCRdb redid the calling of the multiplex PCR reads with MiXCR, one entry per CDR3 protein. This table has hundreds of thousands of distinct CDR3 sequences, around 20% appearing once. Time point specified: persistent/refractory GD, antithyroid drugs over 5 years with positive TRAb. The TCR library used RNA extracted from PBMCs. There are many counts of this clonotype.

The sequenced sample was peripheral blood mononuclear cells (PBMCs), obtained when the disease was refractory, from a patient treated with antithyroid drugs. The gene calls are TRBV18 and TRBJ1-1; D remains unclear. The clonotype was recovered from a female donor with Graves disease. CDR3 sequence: CASSHNPDTEAFF. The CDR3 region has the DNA TGTGCCAGCTCACATAATCCGGACACTGAAGCTTTCTTT.